The clone carrying this T cell receptor beta chain was seen a handful of times. This sample is drawn from a study of regulatory T cells in long-lasting Graves disease. Stated time point: newly diagnosed GD, antithyroid drugs for less than 3 months. There was RNA extracted from PBMCs, and the TCR library was made from it. Arm-PCR of CDR3 regions and iRepertoire HTBI primers were used to build TCR beta libraries. In TCRdb, the multiplex PCR reads were re-called with MiXCR into one record per CDR3 protein. Among about 610,000 distinct CDR3 sequences listed, about 16% were seen once. The data also belong to a second study, concerning T cells in Graves' hyperthyroidism and ophthalmopathy. As that study records: Patients with ophthalmopathy were separated from those with stable hyperthyroidism by a 13 V-J model.

The sequence derives from a young man with Graves disease. The sequenced sample was peripheral blood mononuclear cells (PBMCs), obtained at new diagnosis, from a patient treated with antithyroid drugs.

CDR3 loop: CASSSLAGATGELFF. As DNA, the CDR3 is TGCGCCAGCAGCTCCCTAGCGGGAGCCACCGGGGAGCTGTTTTTT. V is TRBV5-1 and J is TRBJ2-2, with TRBD2 matching over 10 bases. Per the germline V gene, CDR1 is SGHRS and CDR2 is YFSETQ. The CDR3 loop spans 15 amino acids. The ends lost 3 bases at V and 4 bases at J; junction bases unmatched: 3.